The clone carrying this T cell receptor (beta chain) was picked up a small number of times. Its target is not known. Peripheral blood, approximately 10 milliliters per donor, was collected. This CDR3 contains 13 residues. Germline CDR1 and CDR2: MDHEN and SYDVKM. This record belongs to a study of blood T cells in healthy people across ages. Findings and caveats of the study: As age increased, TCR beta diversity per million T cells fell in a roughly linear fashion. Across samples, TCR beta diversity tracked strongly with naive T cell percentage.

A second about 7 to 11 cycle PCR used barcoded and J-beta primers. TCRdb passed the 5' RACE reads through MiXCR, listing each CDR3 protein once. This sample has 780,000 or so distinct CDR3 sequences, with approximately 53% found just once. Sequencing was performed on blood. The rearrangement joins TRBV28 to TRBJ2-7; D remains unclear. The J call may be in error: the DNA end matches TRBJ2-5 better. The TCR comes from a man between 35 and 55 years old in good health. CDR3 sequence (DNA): TGTATTTCCCCCCCCTCACCAAAAGAGACCCAGTACTTC. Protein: CISPPSPKETQYF.